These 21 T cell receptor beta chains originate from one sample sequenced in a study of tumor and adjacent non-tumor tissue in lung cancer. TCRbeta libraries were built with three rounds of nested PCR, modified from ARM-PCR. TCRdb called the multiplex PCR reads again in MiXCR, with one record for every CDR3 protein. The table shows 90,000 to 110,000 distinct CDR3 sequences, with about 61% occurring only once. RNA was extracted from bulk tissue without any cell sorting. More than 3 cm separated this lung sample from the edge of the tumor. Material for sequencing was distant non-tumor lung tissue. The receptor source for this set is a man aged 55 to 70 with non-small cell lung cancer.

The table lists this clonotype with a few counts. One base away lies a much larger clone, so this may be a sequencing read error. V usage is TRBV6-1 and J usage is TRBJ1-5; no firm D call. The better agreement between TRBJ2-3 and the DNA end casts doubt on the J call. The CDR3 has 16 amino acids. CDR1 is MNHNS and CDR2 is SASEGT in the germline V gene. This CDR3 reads CASSTTRTYSNQPQYF. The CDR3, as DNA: TGTGCCAGCAGTACTACACGAACCTATAGCAATCAGCCCCAGTATTTT.

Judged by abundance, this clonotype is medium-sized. The CDR3 DNA follows: TGCGCCAGCAGCCAAGAGGAGCGGGGGGGCACCGGGGAGCTGTTTTTT. The encoded protein is CASSQEERGGTGELFF. The V call is TRBV4-1, the J call TRBJ2-2, with 10 bases that match TRBD2. This CDR3 region has 16 residues. V gave up 0 bases and J gave up 4 bases; unmatched junction bases: 2. CDR1 is MGHRA, CDR2 YSYEKL, per germline.

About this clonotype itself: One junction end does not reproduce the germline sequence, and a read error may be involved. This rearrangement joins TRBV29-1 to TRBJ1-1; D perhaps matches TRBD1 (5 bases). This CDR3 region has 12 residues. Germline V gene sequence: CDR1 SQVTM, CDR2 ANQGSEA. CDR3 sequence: CTAGRGDNEAIF. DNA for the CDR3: TGCACCGCAGGGAGGGGAGACAATGAAGCTATCTTT.

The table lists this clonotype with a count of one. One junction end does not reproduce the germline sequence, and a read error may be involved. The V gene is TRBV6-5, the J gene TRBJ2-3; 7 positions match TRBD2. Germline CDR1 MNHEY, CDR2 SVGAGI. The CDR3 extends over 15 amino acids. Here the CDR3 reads CVSSYGGSDTGTQYF. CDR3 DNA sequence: TGTGTCAGCAGTTACGGCGGGAGTGACACAGGTACGCAGTATTTT.

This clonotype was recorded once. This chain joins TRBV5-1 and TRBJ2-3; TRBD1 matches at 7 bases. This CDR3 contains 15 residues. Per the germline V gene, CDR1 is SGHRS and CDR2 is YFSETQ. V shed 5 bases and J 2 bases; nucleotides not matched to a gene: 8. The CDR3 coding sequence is TGCGCCAGCAGGTCGGGGACAGTGGTCACAGATACGCAGTATTTT. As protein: CASRSGTVVTDTQYF.

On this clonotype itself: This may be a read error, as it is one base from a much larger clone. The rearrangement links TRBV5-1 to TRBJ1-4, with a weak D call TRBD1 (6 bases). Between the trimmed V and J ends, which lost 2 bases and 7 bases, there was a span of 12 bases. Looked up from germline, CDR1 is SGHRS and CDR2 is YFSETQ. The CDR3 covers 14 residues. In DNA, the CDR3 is TGCGCCAGCAGCTTCCAGGGGAGAGGTGAAAAACTGTTTTTT. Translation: CASSFQGRGEKLFF.

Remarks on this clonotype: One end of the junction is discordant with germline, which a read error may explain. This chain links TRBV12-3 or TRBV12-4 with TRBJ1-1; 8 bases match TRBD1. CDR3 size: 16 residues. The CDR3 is CASSFAGGGIATEASF. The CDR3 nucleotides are TGTGCCAGCAGTTTCGCAGGGGGCGGGATCGCTACTGAAGCTTCCTTT.

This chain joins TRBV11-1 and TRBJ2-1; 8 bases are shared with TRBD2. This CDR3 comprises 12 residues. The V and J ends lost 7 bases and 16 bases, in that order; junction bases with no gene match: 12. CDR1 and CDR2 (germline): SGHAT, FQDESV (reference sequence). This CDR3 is CASNNEREPSFF. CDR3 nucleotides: TGTGCCAGCAACAACGAGCGGGAGCCGAGTTTCTTC.

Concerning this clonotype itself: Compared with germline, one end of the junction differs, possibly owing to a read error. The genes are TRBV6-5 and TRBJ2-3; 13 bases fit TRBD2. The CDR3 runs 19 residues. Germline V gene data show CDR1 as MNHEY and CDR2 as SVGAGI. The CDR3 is CACRDLGGTSGKGTDTQCF. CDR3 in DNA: TGTGCCTGCAGGGATCTGGGCGGGACTAGCGGGAAGGGGACAGATACGCAGTGTTTT.

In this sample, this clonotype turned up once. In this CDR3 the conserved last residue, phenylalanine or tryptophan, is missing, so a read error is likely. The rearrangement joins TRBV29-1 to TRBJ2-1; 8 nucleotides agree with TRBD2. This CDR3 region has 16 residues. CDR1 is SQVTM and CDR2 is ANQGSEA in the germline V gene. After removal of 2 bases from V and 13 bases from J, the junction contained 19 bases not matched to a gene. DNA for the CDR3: TGCAGCGTTGAAAAAAATCCAGCGGGAGTAGCCAATGGACAGTTCCTC. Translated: CSVEKNPAGVANGQFL.

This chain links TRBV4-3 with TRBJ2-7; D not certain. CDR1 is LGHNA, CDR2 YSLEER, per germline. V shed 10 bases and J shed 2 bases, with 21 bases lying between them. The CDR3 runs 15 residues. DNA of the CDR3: TGCGCCAACACCCAAGCGCAAGGACCAGCCTACGAGCAGTACTTC. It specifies CANTQAQGPAYEQYF.

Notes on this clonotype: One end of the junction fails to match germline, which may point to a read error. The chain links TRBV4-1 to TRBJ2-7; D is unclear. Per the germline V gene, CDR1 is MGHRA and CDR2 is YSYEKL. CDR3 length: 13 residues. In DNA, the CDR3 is TGCGCCAGCAGCCAAGACACCTTATGCGAGCAGCACTTC. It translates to CASSQDTLCEQHF.

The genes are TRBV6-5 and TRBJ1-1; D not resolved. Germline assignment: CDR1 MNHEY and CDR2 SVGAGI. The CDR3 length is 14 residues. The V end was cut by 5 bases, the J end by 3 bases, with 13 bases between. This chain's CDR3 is CASSMGLGYTEAFF. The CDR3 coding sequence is TGTGCCAGCAGTATGGGTCTGGGGTACACTGAAGCTTTCTTT.

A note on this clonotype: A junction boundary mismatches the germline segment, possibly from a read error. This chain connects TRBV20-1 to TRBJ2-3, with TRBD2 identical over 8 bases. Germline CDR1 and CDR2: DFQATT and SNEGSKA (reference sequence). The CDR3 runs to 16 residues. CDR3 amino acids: CSTSSEREWSTDTQYF. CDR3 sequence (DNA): TGCAGTACTAGTTCCGAGCGGGAGTGGAGCACAGATACGCAGTATTTT.

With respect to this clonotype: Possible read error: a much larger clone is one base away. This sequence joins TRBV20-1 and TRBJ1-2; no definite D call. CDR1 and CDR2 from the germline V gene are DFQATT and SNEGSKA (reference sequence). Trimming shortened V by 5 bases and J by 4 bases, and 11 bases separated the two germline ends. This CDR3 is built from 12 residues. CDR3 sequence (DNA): TGCAGTGCTCATGGCATGGGCTATGGCTACACCTTC. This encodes CSAHGMGYGYTF.

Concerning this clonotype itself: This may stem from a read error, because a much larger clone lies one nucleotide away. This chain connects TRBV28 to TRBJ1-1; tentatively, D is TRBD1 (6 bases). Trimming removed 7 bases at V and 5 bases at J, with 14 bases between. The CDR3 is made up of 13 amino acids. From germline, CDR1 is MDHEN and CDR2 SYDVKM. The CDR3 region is CASTTTGKTEAFF. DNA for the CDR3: TGTGCCAGCACCACGACAGGAAAAACTGAAGCTTTCTTT. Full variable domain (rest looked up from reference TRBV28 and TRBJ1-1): DVKVTQSSRYLVKRTGEKVFLECVQDMDHENMFWYRQDPGLGLRLIYFSYDVKMKEKGDIPEGYSVSREKKERFSLILESASTNQTSMYLCASTTTGKTEAFFGQGTRLTVV.

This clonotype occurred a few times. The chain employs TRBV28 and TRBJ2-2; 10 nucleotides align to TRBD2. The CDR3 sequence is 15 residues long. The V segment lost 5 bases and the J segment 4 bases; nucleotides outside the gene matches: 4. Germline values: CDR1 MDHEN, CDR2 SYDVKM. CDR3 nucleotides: TGTGCCAGCAGTCTCCTAGCGGGGGTCACCGGGGAGCTGTTTTTT. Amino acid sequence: CASSLLAGVTGELFF.

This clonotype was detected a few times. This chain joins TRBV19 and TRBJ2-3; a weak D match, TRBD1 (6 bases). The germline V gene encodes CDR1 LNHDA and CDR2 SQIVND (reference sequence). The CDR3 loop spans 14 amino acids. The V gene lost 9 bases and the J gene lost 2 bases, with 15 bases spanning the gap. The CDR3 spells CASESQGTTDTQYF. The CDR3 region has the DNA TGTGCCAGCGAAAGTCAGGGGACCACAGATACGCAGTATTTT.

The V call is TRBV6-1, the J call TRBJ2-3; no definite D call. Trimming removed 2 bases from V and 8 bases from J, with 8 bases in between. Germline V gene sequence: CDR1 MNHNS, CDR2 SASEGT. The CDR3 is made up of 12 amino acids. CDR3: CASSESSFTQYF. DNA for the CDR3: TGTGCCAGCAGTGAATCCAGCTTTACGCAGTATTTT.

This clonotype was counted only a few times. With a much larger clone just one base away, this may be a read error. The CDR3 DNA reads TGCGCCAGCAGCCAATGTCTCAGACAGGGGGCGGGAGAGCAGTACTTC. Translation gives CASSQCLRQGAGEQYF. This rearrangement joins TRBV4-3 to TRBJ2-7; 10 positions match TRBD1. V lost 2 bases to trimming and J lost 7 bases; unmatched junction nucleotides: 11. Germline V gene lookup returns CDR1 LGHNA and CDR2 YSLEER. The CDR3 has 16 residues.

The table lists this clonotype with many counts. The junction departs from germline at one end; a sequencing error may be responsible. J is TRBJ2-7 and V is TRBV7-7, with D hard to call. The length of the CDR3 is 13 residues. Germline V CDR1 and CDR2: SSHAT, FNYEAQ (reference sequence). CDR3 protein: CASSLGQDYEQYF. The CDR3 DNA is TGTGCTAGCAGCTTAGGCCAGGACTACGAGCAGTACTTC.